The sequence of this T cell receptor beta chain was determined in a study of blood T cell repertoires in COVID-19. Study summary: T cells, B-cell-depleted T cells, or PBMCs provided the cDNA or gDNA that served as material.

The CDR3 runs to 17 residues. Per the germline V gene, CDR1 is MNHEY and CDR2 is SMNVEV (reference sequence). Trimming took 2 bases from V and 0 from J, leaving 11 bases between them. Measured with immunoSEQ multiplex PCR; TCRdb has only the in-frame clones, and not every one. The table has 130,000 to 150,000 clones, around four fifths seen once. The chain couples TRBV27 to TRBJ1-6; D gene ambiguous. The sample consisted of peripheral blood. The receptor comes from a human donor in a cohort sampled during active COVID-19. This CDR3 reads CASSLVRESSYNSPLHF. Here the CDR3 DNA reads TGTGCCAGCAGTTTAGTTCGGGAGAGCTCCTATAATTCACCCCTCCACTTT.